What follows are 19 T cell receptor beta chains derived from one specimen sequenced in a study of Graves' ophthalmopathy and Graves' hyperthyroidism. The sequenced template was RNA, covering the TCR beta CDR3 region. The authors performed first-round RT-PCR with HTBI primers and then a second-round multiplex PCR. TCRdb reprocessed the multiplex PCR reads with MiXCR, giving one entry per CDR3 protein. The data contain about 390,000 distinct CDR3 sequences, about 18% of them singletons. The sample taken for sequencing was peripheral blood. These receptors originate from an adult woman with stable Graves' hyperthyroidism.

This clonotype was seen ten or more times. V gene TRBV10-3 combines with J gene TRBJ1-5; no definite D call. Trimming left V 3 bases short and J 4 bases short, with 4 bases between. Germline V lookup: CDR1 ENHRY, CDR2 SYGVKD. The CDR3 extends over 12 amino acids. CDR3 DNA: TGTGCCATCAGTGAAAGTAATCAGCCCCAGCATTTT. Translation: CAISESNQPQHF.

Many counts were recorded for this clonotype. The junction shows a germline mismatch at one end, possibly a read error. The CDR3 sequence is CASSRGLQAGQGGIKYF. DNA of the CDR3: TGTGCCAGCAGCCGAGGATTACAAGCAGGACAGGGCGGCATTAAGTACTTC. The chain is built from TRBV7-2 and TRBJ2-4; 8 nucleotides match TRBD1. Germline CDR1 and CDR2: SGHTA and FQGNSA. The CDR3 has 17 amino acids.

The rearrangement links TRBV11-2 to TRBJ2-7; 7 nucleotides match TRBD1. V lost 0 bases, J lost 3 bases, and 8 bases stayed unmatched. Germline V lookup: CDR1 SGHAT, CDR2 FQNNGV. This CDR3 is built from 16 residues. The CDR3 DNA reads as TGTGCCAGCAGCTTAGATCCTTTGGGACAGAACTACGAGCAGTACTTC. The encoded protein is CASSLDPLGQNYEQYF.

This clonotype has ten or more counts. This sequence joins TRBV11-2 and TRBJ2-7; D is ambiguous. CDR1 is SGHAT, CDR2 FQNNGV, per germline. The CDR3 is 14 amino acids. Deletions cut 1 base from V and 2 bases from J, with 9 bases between. The CDR3: CASSLASVAYEQYF. The CDR3 bases are TGTGCCAGCAGCTTAGCCAGCGTAGCCTACGAGCAGTACTTC.

The sample holds many counts of this clonotype. Written as DNA, the CDR3 is TGTGCCAGCTCACCCGACAGGATCTACGAGCAGTACTTC. This translates into CASSPDRIYEQYF. The chain combines TRBV18 with TRBJ2-7; tentatively, D is TRBD1 (6 bases). Trimming left V 3 bases short and J 3 bases short, with 9 bases between. This CDR3 is 13 amino acids long. Germline CDR1 and CDR2: KGHSH and LQKENI.

This clonotype was seen repeatedly, ten times or more. The chain is built from TRBV28 and TRBJ2-7, with unresolved D. V gave up 6 bases and J gave up 5 bases, with 5 bases separating them. In germline, CDR1 is MDHEN, CDR2 SYDVKM. The CDR3 is 10 residues long. The CDR3: CASSRNEQYF. The CDR3 DNA reads TGTGCCAGCAGCCGAAACGAGCAGTACTTC. Drawing the rest from reference TRBV28 and TRBJ2-7, the complete variable domain is DVKVTQSSRYLVKRTGEKVFLECVQDMDHENMFWYRQDPGLGLRLIYFSYDVKMKEKGDIPEGYSVSREKKERFSLILESASTNQTSMYLCASSRNEQYFGPGTRLTVT.

This clonotype has ten or more counts. The rearrangement links TRBV6-2 or TRBV6-3 to TRBJ2-7, with TRBD2 matching over 10 bases. CDR3 length: 17 residues. Germline V gene lookup returns CDR1 MNHEY and CDR2 SVGEGT. J gave up 0 bases and V 4 bases, and 9 bases lay outside the gene matches. CDR3 DNA sequence: TGTGCCAGCAGTTCCAACCCTGGACTAGCGGCCTCCTACGAGCAGTACTTC. Translation: CASSSNPGLAASYEQYF.

V gene TRBV7-9 combines with J gene TRBJ2-7, with D possibly matching TRBD1 (7 bases). The CDR3 loop spans 13 amino acids. CDR1 and CDR2 from the germline V gene are SEHNR and FQNEAQ (reference sequence). Trimming cost V 4 bases and J 7 bases, with 14 bases left between them. The CDR3 nucleotides are TGTGCCAGCAGCTCGACAGGGAGGAGAGAGCAGTACTTC. Its translation is CASSSTGRREQYF.

This clonotype was counted ten times or more. The V call is TRBV28, the J call TRBJ2-2; the D gene is possibly TRBD2 (6 bases). The V gene's germline CDR1 is MDHEN and CDR2 SYDVKM. Trimming took 2 bases from V and 5 from J, leaving 18 bases between them. This CDR3 contains 17 residues. The CDR3 is CASSLVRGIPGTGELFF. The DNA of the CDR3 is TGTGCCAGCAGTTTAGTCCGGGGGATACCTGGGACCGGGGAGCTGTTTTTT.

The chain combines TRBV5-1 with TRBJ2-5, with a possible D match to TRBD1 (5 bases). Germline values: CDR1 SGHRS, CDR2 YFSETQ. The CDR3 runs 15 residues. V was pared by 5 bases and J by 2 bases, with 16 bases between. As DNA, the CDR3 is TGCGCCAGCAGGGATAACGCAGGGTTACAAGAGACCCAGTACTTC. It specifies CASRDNAGLQETQYF. Full variable domain (remainder filled in from reference TRBV5-1 and TRBJ2-5): KAGVTQTPRYLIKTRGQQVTLSCSPISGHRSVSWYQQTPGQGLQFLFEYFSETQRNKGNFPGRFSGRQFSNSRSEMNVSTLELGDSALYLCASRDNAGLQETQYFGPGTRLLVL.

The sample holds many counts of this clonotype. V is TRBV4-3 and J is TRBJ1-1; possible D gene TRBD1, 5 bases. The CDR3 sequence is 17 residues long. The V gene's germline CDR1 is LGHNA and CDR2 YSLEER. Trimming took off 3 bases at V and 4 bases at J, with 21 bases between the two ends. Here the CDR3 reads CASSQQPGTVWGTEAFF. As DNA, the CDR3 is TGCGCCAGCAGCCAGCAACCCGGGACGGTCTGGGGCACTGAAGCTTTCTTT.

This clonotype turned up a few times. This chain connects TRBV6-4 to TRBJ2-1; 8 nucleotides line up with TRBD1. This CDR3 comprises 14 residues. V lost 0 bases and J lost 9; bases outside the gene matches: 4. Germline V gene data show CDR1 as MRHNA and CDR2 as SNTAGT. Here the CDR3 reads CASSDSNRGFEQFF. CDR3 sequence (DNA): TGTGCCAGCAGTGACTCGAACAGGGGGTTTGAGCAGTTCTTC.

The table lists this clonotype with many counts. V is TRBV13 and J is TRBJ1-3; D is ambiguous. Deletions cut 6 bases from V and 3 bases from J, with 15 bases between. This CDR3 spans 15 amino acids. Germline CDR1 and CDR2: PRHDT and FYEKMQ (reference sequence). For the CDR3, the DNA is TGTGCCAGCAGTCTCAGTAAGGGCTTTGGAAACACCATATATTTT. Translation gives CASSLSKGFGNTIYF.

V is TRBV6-1 and J is TRBJ2-5, with TRBD2 matching over 12 bases. CDR3 length: 16 amino acids. CDR1 MNHNS and CDR2 SASEGT come from the germline V gene. V shed 6 bases, J shed 2 bases, and the junction held 7 bases outside the gene matches. The CDR3 protein is CASSPTSGGRQETQYF. For the CDR3, the DNA is TGTGCCAGCAGCCCGACTAGCGGGGGAAGGCAAGAGACCCAGTACTTC.

This clonotype has a handful of counts. The rearrangement joins TRBV20-1 to TRBJ2-7; 9 positions match TRBD2. This CDR3 is 16 amino acids long. The V gene end was trimmed by 4 bases and the J gene end by 5 bases; junction bases not matched to a gene: 15. The germline CDR1 and CDR2 sequences are DFQATT and SNEGSKA (reference sequence). CDR3 coding DNA: TGCAGTGCTATGCTAGCGGGACATACGCCCCTGGACGAGCAGTACTTC. Protein: CSAMLAGHTPLDEQYF.

Ten or more counts support this clonotype. J is TRBJ1-1 and V is TRBV11-2; tentatively, D is TRBD1 (5 bases). V shed 10 bases and J shed 5 bases, with 26 bases lying between them. The CDR3 contains 16 residues. Germline assignment: CDR1 SGHAT and CDR2 FQNNGV. Here the CDR3 DNA reads TGTGCCACCGATGGTTCCGACCGCTTCCGACAGACTGAAGCTTTCTTT. It yields the protein CATDGSDRFRQTEAFF.

This clonotype was observed at least ten times. The V and J genes are TRBV11-2 and TRBJ2-5; a weak D match, TRBD2 (6 bases). Trimming pared 2 bases from V and 1 base from J, leaving 11 bases between. CDR1 and CDR2 from the germline V gene are SGHAT and FQNNGV. CDR3 length: 15 amino acids. CDR3 protein: CASSLFRGTQETQYF. In nucleotides, the CDR3 is TGTGCCAGCAGCTTATTTCGGGGGACCCAAGAGACCCAGTACTTC.

This clonotype has ten or more counts. V usage is TRBV11-2 and J usage is TRBJ2-7, with D possibly TRBD2 on 7 matching bases. Per germline, CDR1 SGHAT and CDR2 FQNNGV. V was pared by 3 bases and J by 2 bases, with 17 bases between. This CDR3 spans 16 amino acids. The CDR3: CASSFPSGGGPYEQYF. Written as DNA, the CDR3 is TGTGCCAGCAGCTTCCCTAGCGGAGGGGGTCCCTACGAGCAGTACTTC.

This clonotype was counted ten times or more. The chain employs TRBV19 and TRBJ1-5, with 10 bases that match TRBD1. There are 19 residues in the CDR3. Germline assignment: CDR1 LNHDA and CDR2 SQIVND (reference sequence). Trimming removed 3 bases from V and 0 bases from J; junction bases left unmatched: 11. The CDR3 nucleotides are TGTGCCAGTAGTATCGACCGTAGGACAGGGGGATATAGCAATCAGCCCCAGCATTTT. Protein product: CASSIDRRTGGYSNQPQHF.